This TCR beta chain was identified during a study of blood T cell repertoires in COVID-19. Clones were read by immunoSEQ multiplex PCR, and TCRdb kept only the in-frame ones, dropping some. The sample lists some 210,000 clones, roughly 87% occurring once. The clonotype was recovered from a man younger than 35 with acute COVID-19. The source material was PBMCs or T cells enriched from blood (not recorded which).

The DNA for the CDR3 is TGTGCCAGCAGCCGGGAGGCGGGAGCGTCCGATACGCAGTATTTT. It yields the protein CASSREAGASDTQYF. This chain joins TRBV7-8 and TRBJ2-3, with 7 bases lining up with TRBD2. CDR3 length: 15 amino acids. Germline lookup yields CDR1 SGHVS and CDR2 FQNEAQ. Germline trimming cut 5 bases from V and 6 bases from J; bases unmatched to any gene: 11.